Sequencing of this T cell receptor beta chain was carried out in a study of regulatory T cells in long-lasting Graves disease. Findings and caveats of the study: What was studied was peripheral blood only, and not thyroid tissue. Sharing of public clonotypes was greater in persistent patients (about 2,500) than in new patients (roughly 1,000).

CDR3-region Arm-PCR and iRepertoire HTBI primers produced the TCR beta libraries. In the original workflow: Identification of gene segments yielded more than 55 TRBV and roughly 15 TRBJ across samples. Each CDR3 protein is one row after TCRdb ran MiXCR on the multiplex PCR reads. TCRdb, not the original authors, processed these V and J calls. The sample holds about 470,000 distinct CDR3 sequences, roughly a fifth seen once. Time point in this sample: persistent/refractory GD, antithyroid drugs over 5 years with positive TRAb. Scientists built the TCR library using RNA that was extracted from PBMCs. Points on this clonotype: Antigen unknown.

This sequence originates from a female donor with Graves disease. The sequencing here drew on peripheral blood mononuclear cells (PBMCs), taken when the disease was refractory, from a patient treated with antithyroid drugs.

The CDR3 DNA is TGCAGTGCTAGTGGCGGGGTGAACACTGAAGCTTTCTTT. Amino acid sequence: CSASGGVNTEAFF. V gene TRBV20-1 combines with J gene TRBJ1-1, with no clear D. The CDR3 totals 13 residues. Germline loops: CDR1 DFQATT, CDR2 SNEGSKA (reference sequence). Trimming shortened V by 3 bases and J by 0 bases, and 8 bases separated the two germline ends.